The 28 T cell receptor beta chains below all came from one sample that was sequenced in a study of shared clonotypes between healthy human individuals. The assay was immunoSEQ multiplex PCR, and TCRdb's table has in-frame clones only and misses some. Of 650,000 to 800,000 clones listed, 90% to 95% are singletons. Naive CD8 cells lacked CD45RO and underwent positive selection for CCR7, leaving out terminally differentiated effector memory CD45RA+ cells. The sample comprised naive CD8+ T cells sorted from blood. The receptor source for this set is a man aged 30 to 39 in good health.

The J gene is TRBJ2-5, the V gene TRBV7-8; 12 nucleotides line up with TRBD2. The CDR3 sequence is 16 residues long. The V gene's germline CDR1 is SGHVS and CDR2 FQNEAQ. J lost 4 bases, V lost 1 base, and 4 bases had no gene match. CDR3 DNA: TGTGCCAGCAGCTTAGAGACTAGCGGGAGTAGAGAGACCCAGTACTTC. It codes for CASSLETSGSRETQYF.

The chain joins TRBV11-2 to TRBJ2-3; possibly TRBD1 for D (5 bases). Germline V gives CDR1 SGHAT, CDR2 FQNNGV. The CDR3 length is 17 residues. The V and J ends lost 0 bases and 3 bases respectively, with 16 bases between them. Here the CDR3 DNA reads TGTGCCAGCAGCTTAGATATATGGCGGCAGGGTACAGATACGCAGTATTTT. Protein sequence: CASSLDIWRQGTDTQYF. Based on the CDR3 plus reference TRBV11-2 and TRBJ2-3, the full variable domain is EAGVAQSPRYKIIEKRQSVAFWCNPISGHATLYWYQQILGQGPKLLIQFQNNGVVDDSQLPKDRFSAERLKGVDSTLKIQPAKLEDSAVYLCASSLDIWRQGTDTQYFGPGTRLTVL.

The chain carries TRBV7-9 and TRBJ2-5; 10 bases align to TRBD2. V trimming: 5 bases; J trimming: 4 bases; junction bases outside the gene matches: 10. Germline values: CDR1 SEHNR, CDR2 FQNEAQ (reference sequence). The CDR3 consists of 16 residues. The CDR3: CASSPSSGRWRETQYF. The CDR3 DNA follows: TGTGCCAGCAGCCCCTCTAGCGGGAGATGGAGAGAGACCCAGTACTTC.

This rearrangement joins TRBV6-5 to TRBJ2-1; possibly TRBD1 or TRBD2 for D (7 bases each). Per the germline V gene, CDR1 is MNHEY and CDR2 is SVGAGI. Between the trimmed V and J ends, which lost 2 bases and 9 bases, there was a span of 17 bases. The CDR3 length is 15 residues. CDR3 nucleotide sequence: TGTGCCAGCAGTTACGATCCAGGGGGGGGCCTTGAGCAGTTCTTC. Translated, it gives CASSYDPGGGLEQFF.

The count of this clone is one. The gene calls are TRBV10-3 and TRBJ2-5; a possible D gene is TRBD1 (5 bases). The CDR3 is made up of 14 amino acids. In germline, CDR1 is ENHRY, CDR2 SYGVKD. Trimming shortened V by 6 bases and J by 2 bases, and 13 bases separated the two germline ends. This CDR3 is CAISPDTPQETQYF. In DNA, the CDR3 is TGTGCCATCAGCCCGGACACGCCGCAAGAGACCCAGTACTTC.

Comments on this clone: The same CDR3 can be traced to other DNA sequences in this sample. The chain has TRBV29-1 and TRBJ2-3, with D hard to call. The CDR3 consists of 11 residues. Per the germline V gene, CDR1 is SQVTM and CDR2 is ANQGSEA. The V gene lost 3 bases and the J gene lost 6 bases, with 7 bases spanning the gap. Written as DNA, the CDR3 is TGCAGCGTTGACCAGCCGGATACGCAGTATTTT. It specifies CSVDQPDTQYF.

CDR3 nucleotides: TGTGCCATCAGCCCTACTAGCGGGGGATCCTACGAGCAGTACTTC. This translates into CAISPTSGGSYEQYF. The gene calls are TRBV10-3 and TRBJ2-7; 11 bases line up with TRBD2. Germline V CDR1 and CDR2: ENHRY, SYGVKD. The CDR3 length is 15 residues. Germline trimming cut 6 bases from V and 1 base from J; bases unmatched to any gene: 5.

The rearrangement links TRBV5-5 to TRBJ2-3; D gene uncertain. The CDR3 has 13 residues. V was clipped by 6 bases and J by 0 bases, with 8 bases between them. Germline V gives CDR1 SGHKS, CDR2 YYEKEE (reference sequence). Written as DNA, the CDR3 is TGTGCCAGCATAGACTCTAGCACAGATACGCAGTATTTT. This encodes CASIDSSTDTQYF. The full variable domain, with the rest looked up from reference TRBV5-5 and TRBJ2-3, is DAGVTQSPTHLIKTRGQQVTLRCSPISGHKSVSWYQQVLGQGPQFIFQYYEKEERGRGNFPDRFSARQFPNYSSELNVNALLLGDSALYLCASIDSSTDTQYFGPGTRLTVL.

In DNA form, the CDR3 reads TGCAGCGTTCCCTACAGGGGGCCGAGGGGTGAAAAACTGTTTTTT. It translates to CSVPYRGPRGEKLFF. The rearrangement joins TRBV29-1 to TRBJ1-4, with TRBD1 identical over 9 bases. Germline V gene sequence: CDR1 SQVTM, CDR2 ANQGSEA. This CDR3 contains 15 residues. V trimming: 5 bases; J trimming: 7 bases; junction bases outside the gene matches: 11.

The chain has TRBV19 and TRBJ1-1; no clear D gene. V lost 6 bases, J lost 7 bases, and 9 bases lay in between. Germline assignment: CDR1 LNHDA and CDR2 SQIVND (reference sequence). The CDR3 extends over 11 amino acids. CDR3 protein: CASSRYLEAFF. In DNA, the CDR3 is TGTGCCAGTAGCCGGTATCTTGAAGCTTTCTTT.

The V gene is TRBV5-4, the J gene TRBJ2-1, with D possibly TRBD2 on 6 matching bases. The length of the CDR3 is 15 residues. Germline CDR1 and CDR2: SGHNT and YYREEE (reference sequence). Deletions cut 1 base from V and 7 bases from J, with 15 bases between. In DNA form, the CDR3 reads TGTGCCAGCAGCTTGTTTCGGGAGAGGCAGAATGAGCAGTTCTTC. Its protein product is CASSLFRERQNEQFF.

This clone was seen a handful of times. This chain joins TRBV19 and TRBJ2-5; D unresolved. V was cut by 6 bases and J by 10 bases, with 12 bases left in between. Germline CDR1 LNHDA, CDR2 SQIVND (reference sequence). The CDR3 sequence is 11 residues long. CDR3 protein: CASSPPVSQYF. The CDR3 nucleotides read TGTGCCAGTAGCCCCCCGGTGAGCCAGTACTTC. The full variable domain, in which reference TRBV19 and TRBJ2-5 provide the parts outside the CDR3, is DGGITQSPKYLFRKEGQNVTLSCEQNLNHDAMYWYRQDPGQGLRLIYYSQIVNDFQKGDIAEGYSVSREKKESFPLTVTSAQKNPTAFYLCASSPPVSQYFGPGTRLLVL.

The CDR3 loop is CASTWDRESSTDTQYF. CDR3 DNA: TGTGCCAGCACCTGGGACCGAGAGTCTAGCACAGATACGCAGTATTTT. The chain carries TRBV7-8 and TRBJ2-3; the D call may be TRBD1 or TRBD2 (5 bases each). V gave up 7 bases and J gave up 0 bases, with 17 bases separating them. CDR3 length: 16 residues. Germline V lookup: CDR1 SGHVS, CDR2 FQNEAQ.

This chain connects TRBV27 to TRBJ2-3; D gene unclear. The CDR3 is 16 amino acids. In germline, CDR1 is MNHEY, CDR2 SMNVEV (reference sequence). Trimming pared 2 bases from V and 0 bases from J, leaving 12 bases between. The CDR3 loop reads CASSLRLVVSTDTQYF. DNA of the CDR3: TGTGCCAGCAGTTTAAGGCTAGTCGTAAGCACAGATACGCAGTATTTT.

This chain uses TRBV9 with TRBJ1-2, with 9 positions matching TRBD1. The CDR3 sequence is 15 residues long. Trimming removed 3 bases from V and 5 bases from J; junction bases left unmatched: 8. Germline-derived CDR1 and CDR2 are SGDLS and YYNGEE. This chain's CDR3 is CASSASGTGRYGYTF. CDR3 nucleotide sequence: TGTGCCAGCAGCGCCTCCGGGACAGGGAGGTATGGCTACACCTTC.

The CDR3 DNA is TGTGCCAGCAGTGAGAAGGGGACAGGGCTCGAGCAGTACTTC. Protein product: CASSEKGTGLEQYF. The J gene is TRBJ2-7, the V gene TRBV9; 9 nucleotides line up with TRBD1. Germline-derived CDR1 and CDR2 are SGDLS and YYNGEE. CDR3 length equals 14 residues. Unmatched junction bases numbered 9, after V lost 5 bases and J lost 6 bases.

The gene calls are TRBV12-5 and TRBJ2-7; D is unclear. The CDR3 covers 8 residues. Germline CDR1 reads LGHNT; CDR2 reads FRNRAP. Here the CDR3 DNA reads TGTGGGGCGCGGGAGCAGTACTTC. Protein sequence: CGAREQYF.

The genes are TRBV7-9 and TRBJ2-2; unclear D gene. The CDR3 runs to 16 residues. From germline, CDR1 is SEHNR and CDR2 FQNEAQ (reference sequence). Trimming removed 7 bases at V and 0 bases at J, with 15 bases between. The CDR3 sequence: CASIPLGSSNTGELFF. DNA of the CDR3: TGTGCCAGCATCCCATTGGGCAGCTCGAACACCGGGGAGCTGTTTTTT.

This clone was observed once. Here the CDR3 reads CASSALAEQYF. The CDR3 bases are TGTGCCAGCAGTGCGCTGGCAGAGCAGTACTTC. The chain has TRBV2 and TRBJ2-7; D unclear. The length of the CDR3 is 11 residues. V lost 4 bases, J lost 7 bases, and 8 bases lay in between. Germline values: CDR1 SNHLY, CDR2 FYNNEI.

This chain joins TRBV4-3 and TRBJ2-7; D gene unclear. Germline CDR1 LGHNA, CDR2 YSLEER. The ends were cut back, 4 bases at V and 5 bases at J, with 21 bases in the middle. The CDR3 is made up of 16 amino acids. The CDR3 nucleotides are TGCGCCAGCAGCCCGATTGCAGGCCGCGAGTTTGACGAGCAGTACTTC. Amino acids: CASSPIAGREFDEQYF.

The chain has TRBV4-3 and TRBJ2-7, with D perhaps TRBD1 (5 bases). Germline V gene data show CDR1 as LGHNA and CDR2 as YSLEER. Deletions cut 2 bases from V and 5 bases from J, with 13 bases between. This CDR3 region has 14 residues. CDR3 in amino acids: CASSQLGRDHEQYF. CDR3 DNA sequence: TGCGCCAGCAGCCAACTCGGCAGGGATCACGAGCAGTACTTC.

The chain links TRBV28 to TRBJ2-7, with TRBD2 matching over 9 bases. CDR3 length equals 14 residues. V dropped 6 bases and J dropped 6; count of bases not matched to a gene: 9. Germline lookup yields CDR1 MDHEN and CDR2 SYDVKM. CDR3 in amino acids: CASRPPGLASEQYF. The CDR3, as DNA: TGTGCCAGCAGACCCCCGGGACTAGCCTCCGAGCAGTACTTC. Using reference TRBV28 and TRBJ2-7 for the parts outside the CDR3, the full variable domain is DVKVTQSSRYLVKRTGEKVFLECVQDMDHENMFWYRQDPGLGLRLIYFSYDVKMKEKGDIPEGYSVSREKKERFSLILESASTNQTSMYLCASRPPGLASEQYFGPGTRLTVT.

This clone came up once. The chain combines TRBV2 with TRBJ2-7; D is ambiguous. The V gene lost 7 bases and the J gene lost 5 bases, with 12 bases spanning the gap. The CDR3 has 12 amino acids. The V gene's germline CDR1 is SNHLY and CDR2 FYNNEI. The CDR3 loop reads CASTPGRDEQYF. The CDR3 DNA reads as TGTGCCAGCACCCCTGGACGGGACGAGCAGTACTTC.

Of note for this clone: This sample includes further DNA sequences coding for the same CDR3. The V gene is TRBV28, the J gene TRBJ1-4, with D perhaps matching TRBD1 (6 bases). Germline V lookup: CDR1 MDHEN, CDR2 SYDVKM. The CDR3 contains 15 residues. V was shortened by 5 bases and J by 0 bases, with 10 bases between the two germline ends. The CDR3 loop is CASSLNRATNEKLFF. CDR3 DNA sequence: TGTGCCAGCAGTCTCAACAGGGCAACTAATGAAAAACTGTTTTTT.

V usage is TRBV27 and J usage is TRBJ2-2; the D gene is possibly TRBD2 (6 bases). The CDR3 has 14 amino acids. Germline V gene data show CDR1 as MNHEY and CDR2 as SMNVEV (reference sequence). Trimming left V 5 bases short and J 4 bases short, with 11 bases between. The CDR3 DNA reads TGTGCCAGCAGTGGTTGGGAGGTCACCGGGGAGCTGTTTTTT. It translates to CASSGWEVTGELFF.

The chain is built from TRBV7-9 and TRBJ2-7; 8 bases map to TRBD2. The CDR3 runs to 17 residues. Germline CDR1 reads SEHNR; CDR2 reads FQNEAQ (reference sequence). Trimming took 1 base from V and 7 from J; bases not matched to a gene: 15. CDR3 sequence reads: CASSLEPVGGRTREQYF. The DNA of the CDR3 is TGTGCCAGCAGCTTAGAGCCGGTGGGCGGGAGGACAAGAGAGCAGTACTTC.

The CDR3 spells CASRLGLAITYEQYF. The CDR3 DNA is TGTGCCAGCAGGTTGGGACTAGCCATAACCTACGAGCAGTACTTC. The chain carries TRBV2 and TRBJ2-7, with 9 bases that match TRBD2. Germline V gene data show CDR1 as SNHLY and CDR2 as FYNNEI. CDR3 length: 15 residues. Trimming cost V 6 bases and J 2 bases; bases outside gene matches: 8.

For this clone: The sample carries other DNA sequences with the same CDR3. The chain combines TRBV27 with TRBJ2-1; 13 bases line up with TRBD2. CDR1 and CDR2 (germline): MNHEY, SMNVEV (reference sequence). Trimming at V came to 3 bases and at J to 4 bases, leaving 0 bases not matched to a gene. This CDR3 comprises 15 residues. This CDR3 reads CASSLGLAGYNEQFF. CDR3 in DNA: TGTGCCAGCAGTTTGGGACTAGCGGGGTACAATGAGCAGTTCTTC.